What follows describes a single T cell receptor beta chain. The specificity of this receptor is unknown. Per-base qualities were not stored, and no clone one base away is much larger. This sample was included in a study of shared clonotypes between healthy human individuals (dated by TCRdb to 2020 to 2021). Study-wide context: The cohort included a few men and a couple of women between 18 and 49 years of age. Per donor, leukapheresis produced somewhere between about 0.85 and 10 billion PBMCs. To increase sequencing depth and limit assay-specific biases, TCR repertoire library preparation and sequencing were carried out by different laboratories using diverse techniques. The study deeply sequenced blood TCR repertoires of about five healthy adults to estimate repertoire size and the extent of clonotype sharing between individuals. For each donor, CD4 naive and CD4 memory were each given three plates, CD8 naive was given two plates, and CD8 memory was given one plate. Broad study findings and their caveats: About 5% of naive CD4, 3% to 4% of naive CD8, roughly 2.4% of memory CD4, and less than 0.45% of memory CD8 clonotypes were shared across several donors. Pairwise subsampling indicated that sequencing depth was expected to affect the degree of clonotype sharing among donors. Sampling was restricted to blood, and TCR repertoires in tissue are likely to differ from TCR repertoires in blood. Naive subsets generally had larger estimated clonotype richness than memory subsets did. Compared with non-shared clonotypes, the clonotypes found in all four sorted-subset donors had higher generation probabilities. Incomplete sequencing was indicated by rarefaction of sorted-subset datasets, despite the large sequencing depth. The genetic and exposure-history diversity represented was limited by the small number of donors.

Using the deep immunoSEQ assay, multiplex PCR amplified TCR CDR3 regions from genomic DNA. Extracted genomic DNA from each cell subset was spread evenly across all wells of several immunoSEQ 96-well plates, with each plate serving as a replicate. For sorted subsets, about 0.2 ug genomic DNA, equal to tens of thousands of T cell genomes, was loaded into each replicate PCR. Purified libraries were measured with a Qubit 3.0 fluorometer, size-checked on a Bioanalyzer 2100, and measured again with the KAPA Library Quantification kit. Every immunoSEQ 96-well plate was sequenced on a separate single-read 150-cycle Illumina NextSeq 550 flow cell. The paper's data handling went like this. Because the immunoSEQ output included only junctional sequences and no quality scores, the filtering could not be the same as the filtering used for full-length reads. To assign V/J genes and CDR3, sequences were annotated using PyIR, a Python wrapper for IgBLAST v1.9, with IMGT germline references. Reads were removed for weak V/J assignments (E-value above 1e-6), missing CDR3, stop codons, out-of-frame junctions, or ambiguous translated residues. V3J clonotypes were defined as sequences sharing the same inferred V gene, J gene, and CDR3 amino acid sequence. To compute the percentage overlap between repertoires, the number of shared unique clonotypes was divided by the size of the smaller repertoire. RTK rarefaction, the Chao1 estimator, and Recon v2.1 estimates of unobserved clonotypes were used to assess repertoire richness. For all TCRbeta clonotypes obtained by the gDNA method from a handful of donors, generation probabilities were computed with OLGA. This is the immuneACCESS table as TCRdb keeps it, with only in-frame sequences that have V and J called. A part of the clones is gone; compared with another copy, unresolved V genes explain less than half, and the rest is unexplained. V and J calls and clone size are as listed in that table; D and trimming were resolved from the DNA. Recorded for this sample are about 710,000 clones; around three quarters of them occurred a single time. More than 1.5% of the sample is taken by the ten largest.

Donors were healthy HIV-negative adults with no recently reported acute infections or vaccinations. Every donor was a Caucasian adult residing in Nashville, Tennessee, USA. CD4+ T cells were enriched through magnetic negative selection, after which naive cells were positively selected on CD45RA and the remaining negative fraction served as the memory subset. Blood was collected by leukapheresis, and PBMCs were isolated by Ficoll-Histopaque density gradient centrifugation and then cryopreserved in liquid nitrogen vapor phase. Analytical flow cytometry was used to check the purity and quantity of every magnetically sorted T cell population. Genomic DNA was isolated from each sorted fraction and quantified by UV absorbance on a Nanodrop 2000c. Inclusive of the bounding cysteine and phenylalanine, the CDR3 is 11 residues long. Only the CDR3 portion is preserved as DNA: 33 bases, with reading frame beginning at the first base. V is trimmed back by 6 bases and J by 6 bases, and the junction contains 2 bases that no gene match accounts for. Taken from the germline V gene, the CDR1 and CDR2 loops are SQVTM and ANQGSEA.

This sequence was found in a woman aged 30 to 39 in good health. The source material was memory CD4+ T cells sorted from blood. The meaning of the sample's cell subset or site label: CD45RA-negative fraction. The chain is assembled from TRBV29-1 and TRBJ2-7; 10 bases in the junction line up with TRBD1. The CDR3 sequence is CSVGQGREQYF. At the DNA level, the sequence is TGCAGCGTGGGACAGGGGCGCGAGCAGTACTTC.